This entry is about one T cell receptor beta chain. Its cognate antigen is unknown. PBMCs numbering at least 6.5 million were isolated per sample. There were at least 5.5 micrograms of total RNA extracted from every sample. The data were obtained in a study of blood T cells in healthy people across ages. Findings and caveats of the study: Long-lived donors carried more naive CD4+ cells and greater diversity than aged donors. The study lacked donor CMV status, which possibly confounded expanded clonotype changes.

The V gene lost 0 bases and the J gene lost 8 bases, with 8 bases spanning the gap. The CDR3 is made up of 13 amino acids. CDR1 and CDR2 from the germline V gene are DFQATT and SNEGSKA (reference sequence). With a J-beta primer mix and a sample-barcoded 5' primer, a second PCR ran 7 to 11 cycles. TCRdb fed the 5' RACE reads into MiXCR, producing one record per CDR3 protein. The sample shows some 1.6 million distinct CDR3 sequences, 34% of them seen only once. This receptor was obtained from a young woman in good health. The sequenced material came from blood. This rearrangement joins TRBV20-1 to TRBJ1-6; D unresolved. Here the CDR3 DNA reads TGCAGTGCTAGAGATAGAGGTTATTCACCCCTCCACTTT. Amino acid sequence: CSARDRGYSPLHF.